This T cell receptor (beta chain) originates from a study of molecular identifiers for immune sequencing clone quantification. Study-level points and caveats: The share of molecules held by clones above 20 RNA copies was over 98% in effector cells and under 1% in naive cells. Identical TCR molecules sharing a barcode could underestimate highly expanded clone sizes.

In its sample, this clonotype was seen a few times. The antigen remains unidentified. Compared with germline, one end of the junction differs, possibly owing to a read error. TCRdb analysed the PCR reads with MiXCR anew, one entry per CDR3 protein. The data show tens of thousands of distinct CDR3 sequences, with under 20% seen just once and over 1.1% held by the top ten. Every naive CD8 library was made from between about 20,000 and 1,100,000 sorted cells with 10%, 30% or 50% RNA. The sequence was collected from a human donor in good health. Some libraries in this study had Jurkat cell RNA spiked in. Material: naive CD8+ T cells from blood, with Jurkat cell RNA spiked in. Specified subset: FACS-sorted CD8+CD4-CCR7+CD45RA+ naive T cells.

CDR3 nucleotide sequence: TGTGCCAGCAGCTTATATCTACGGGAGTCCACAGATAGGCAGTATTTT. It is translated as CASSLYLRESTDRQYF. V is TRBV7-2 and J is TRBJ2-3, with a tentative D call TRBD2 (6 bases). The CDR3 extends over 16 amino acids. The germline V gene encodes CDR1 SGHTA and CDR2 FQGNSA.